These 15 T cell receptor beta chains share one sample of origin, sequenced in a study of CD8 T cells in Susac syndrome. The RNA, about 0.5 to 1 ug, was put through reverse transcription using random hexamers. Using its own MiXCR run on the immunoSEQ multiplex PCR reads, TCRdb lists one record per CDR3 protein. There are around 170,000 distinct CDR3 sequences in the sample; 85% to 95% occur only once, and roughly 0.16% lies in the top ten. The sequencing sample was made of CD8+ T cells from PBMCs. These receptors were obtained from a human donor with multiple sclerosis.

This rearrangement joins TRBV9 to TRBJ2-3; D possibly corresponds to TRBD2 (6 bases). The CDR3 consists of 15 residues. V lost 5 bases, J lost 0 bases, and 13 bases lay in between. CDR1 is SGDLS, CDR2 YYNGEE, per germline. The CDR3 DNA follows: TGTGCCAGCAGTCCACCGGGGGAAAGCACAGATACGCAGTATTTT. As protein: CASSPPGESTDTQYF. The variable domain in full, completed from reference TRBV9 and TRBJ2-3, reads DSGVTQTPKHLITATGQRVTLRCSPRSGDLSVYWYQQSLDQGLQFLIQYYNGEERAKGNILERFSAQQFPDLHSELNLSSLELGDSALYFCASSPPGESTDTQYFGPGTRLTVL.

The chain has TRBV9 and TRBJ2-1; TRBD2 matches at 8 bases. Losses at the gene ends were 1 base for V and 5 bases for J; bases not matched to a gene: 8. Germline CDR1 SGDLS, CDR2 YYNGEE. The CDR3 length is 16 residues. CDR3 protein: CASSVLSGNDNNEQFF. CDR3 coding DNA: TGTGCCAGCAGCGTACTTAGCGGGAACGACAACAATGAGCAGTTCTTC.

The CDR3 spells CASSWPAGGDNEQFF. In DNA, the CDR3 is TGTGCCAGCAGCTGGCCTGCGGGGGGCGACAATGAGCAGTTCTTC. V usage is TRBV13 and J usage is TRBJ2-1; 8 nucleotides align to TRBD2. Germline CDR1 and CDR2: PRHDT and FYEKMQ (reference sequence). CDR3 length: 15 amino acids. J lost 5 bases, V lost 4 bases, and 7 bases had no gene match.

The chain joins TRBV3-1 to TRBJ1-5, with a possible D match to TRBD1 (6 bases). Between the trimmed V and J ends, which lost 1 base and 5 bases, there was a span of 9 bases. CDR1 is LGHDT, CDR2 YNNKEL, per germline (reference sequence). The CDR3 is 14 amino acids. As DNA, the CDR3 is TGTGCCAGCAGCCAAGCAGGGGAGGATCAGCCCCAGCATTTT. This translates into CASSQAGEDQPQHF.

J is TRBJ2-3 and V is TRBV9, with D unclear. The CDR3 is made up of 13 amino acids. V lost 4 bases and J 4 bases, leaving 10 bases between the germline ends. Germline CDR1 reads SGDLS; CDR2 reads YYNGEE. As DNA, the CDR3 is TGTGCCAGCAGCCCCCCGTTGGCAGATACGCAGTATTTT. Protein sequence: CASSPPLADTQYF.

The chain is built from TRBV18 and TRBJ2-7, with 9 bases lining up with TRBD2. J was trimmed by 7 bases and V by 2 bases; bases with no gene match: 12. Germline V gene lookup returns CDR1 KGHSH and CDR2 LQKENI. The CDR3 consists of 16 residues. CDR3 bases: TGTGCCAGCTCACCATCGGGTAGCGGGAGATCTTCTGAGCAGTACTTC. Its translation is CASSPSGSGRSSEQYF.

The V call is TRBV7-9, the J call TRBJ1-2, with D perhaps matching TRBD1 (5 bases). Per the germline V gene, CDR1 is SEHNR and CDR2 is FQNEAQ (reference sequence). V lost 8 bases and J lost 4, with 17 bases in between. This CDR3 is 14 amino acids long. Here the CDR3 reads CASCSGGGLYGYTF. The CDR3 DNA is TGTGCCAGCTGCTCGGGCGGGGGACTCTATGGCTACACCTTC.

The CDR3: CASSLVGQGDDQPQHF. The CDR3 nucleotides are TGTGCCAGCAGTTTGGTGGGGCAGGGTGATGATCAGCCCCAGCATTTT. The V gene is TRBV28, the J gene TRBJ1-5; D is perhaps TRBD1 (5 bases). This CDR3 region has 16 residues. From germline, CDR1 is MDHEN and CDR2 SYDVKM. V lost 3 bases and J 5 bases, leaving 17 bases between the germline ends.

The chain combines TRBV29-1 with TRBJ1-2; D ambiguous. V was pared by 3 bases and J by 0 bases, with 11 bases between. This CDR3 contains 14 residues. The V gene's germline CDR1 is SQVTM and CDR2 ANQGSEA. CDR3 bases: TGCAGCGTTGATAGGACGGCAGCTAACTATGGCTACACCTTC. This sequence encodes CSVDRTAANYGYTF.

The J gene is TRBJ2-1, the V gene TRBV19; 9 bases are shared with TRBD2. Germline V gives CDR1 LNHDA, CDR2 SQIVND (reference sequence). The ends lost 6 bases at V and 2 bases at J; junction bases unmatched: 2. CDR3 length: 14 residues. The CDR3 reads CASSRLAAYNEQFF. CDR3 in DNA: TGTGCCAGTAGCCGACTAGCGGCCTACAATGAGCAGTTCTTC.

The CDR3 sequence: CASSPVGVLYEQYF. CDR3 in DNA: TGTGCCAGCAGCCCGGTGGGGGTACTTTACGAGCAGTACTTC. The J gene is TRBJ2-7, the V gene TRBV7-9; D possibly matches TRBD1 or TRBD2 (5 bases each). Per the germline V gene, CDR1 is SEHNR and CDR2 is FQNEAQ (reference sequence). This CDR3 has 14 residues. Trimming removed 5 bases at V and 4 bases at J, with 15 bases between.

The chain combines TRBV9 with TRBJ1-1; no firm D call. Germline-derived CDR1 and CDR2 are SGDLS and YYNGEE. Trimming shortened V by 0 bases and J by 5 bases, and 8 bases separated the two germline ends. CDR3 length: 13 amino acids. CDR3 sequence (DNA): TGTGCCAGCAGCGTAGCCAGCGGGACTGAAGCTTTCTTT. The encoded protein is CASSVASGTEAFF. The full variable domain, its missing parts supplied by reference TRBV9 and TRBJ1-1, is DSGVTQTPKHLITATGQRVTLRCSPRSGDLSVYWYQQSLDQGLQFLIQYYNGEERAKGNILERFSAQQFPDLHSELNLSSLELGDSALYFCASSVASGTEAFFGQGTRLTVV.

The chain couples TRBV18 to TRBJ2-5; 12 nucleotides match TRBD2. Germline loops: CDR1 KGHSH, CDR2 LQKENI. With 3 bases clipped from V and 10 bases from J, the junction kept 12 bases outside the gene matches. The CDR3 runs to 16 residues. CDR3 sequence (DNA): TGTGCCAGCTCACCGGATACTAGCGGGAGGACGAGGGTCCAGTACTTC. It translates to CASSPDTSGRTRVQYF.

The sample holds one count of this clonotype. CDR3 region: CASEGLYEQYF. The CDR3 region has the DNA TGTGCCAGCGAGGGTCTGTACGAGCAGTACTTC. This chain uses TRBV6-6 with TRBJ2-7, with D possibly TRBD2 on 5 matching bases. This CDR3 region has 11 residues. V was cut by 8 bases and J by 4 bases, with 9 bases left in between. Germline V CDR1 and CDR2: MNHNY, SVGAGI (reference sequence).

This chain connects TRBV28 to TRBJ2-1; D call uncertain. This CDR3 has 13 residues. Germline V gives CDR1 MDHEN, CDR2 SYDVKM. V was trimmed by 4 bases and J by 7 bases, leaving 11 bases between them. The CDR3 loop reads CASSSVVPNEQFF. CDR3 nucleotide sequence: TGTGCCAGCAGTTCCGTAGTCCCGAATGAGCAGTTCTTC. The variable domain in full, completed from reference TRBV28 and TRBJ2-1, reads DVKVTQSSRYLVKRTGEKVFLECVQDMDHENMFWYRQDPGLGLRLIYFSYDVKMKEKGDIPEGYSVSREKKERFSLILESASTNQTSMYLCASSSVVPNEQFFGPGTRLTVL.